Following are 14 T cell receptor beta chains from one sample sequenced in a study of CD8+ T cells in alopecia areata. After isolation, RNA underwent reverse transcription to generate cDNA as the sequencing template. Some clones are missing from TCRdb's copy, which holds only in-frame ones; the method was immunoSEQ multiplex PCR. The data hold 80,000 to 100,000 clones, with more than 35% observed a single time. Sequenced input: CD4+ T cells sorted from blood. The source is a human donor with alopecia areata.

In regard to this clone: Other DNA sequences within the sample encode an identical CDR3. This chain uses TRBV2 with TRBJ2-4; D possibly corresponds to TRBD1 (6 bases). CDR1 is SNHLY and CDR2 is FYNNEI in the germline V gene. The CDR3 extends over 14 amino acids. The V end lost 6 bases, the J end lost 0 bases, and 9 bases lay between the germline ends. The chain's CDR3 is CASRTGLAKNIQYF. The CDR3 bases are TGTGCCAGCAGGACAGGTTTAGCCAAAAACATTCAGTACTTC.

V and J are TRBV7-3 and TRBJ2-5; 7 bases agree with TRBD2. Unmatched junction bases numbered 9, after V lost 5 bases and J lost 0 bases. The CDR3 covers 16 residues. Germline CDR1 and CDR2: SGHTA and FQGTGA. The CDR3: CASSLGRGKYQETQYF. CDR3 nucleotide sequence: TGTGCCAGCAGCCTTGGGAGGGGAAAGTACCAAGAGACCCAGTACTTC.

The chain recombines TRBV5-1 with TRBJ1-5; 8 positions match TRBD1. With 0 bases clipped from V and 2 bases from J, the junction kept 1 base outside the gene matches. CDR1 is SGHRS and CDR2 is YFSETQ in the germline V gene. The CDR3 is 15 amino acids. The CDR3 protein is CASSLGGQGNQPQHF. CDR3 nucleotides: TGCGCCAGCAGCTTGGGGGGACAGGGCAATCAGCCCCAGCATTTT.

The chain employs TRBV5-6 and TRBJ2-1; 13 positions match TRBD2. In germline, CDR1 is SGHDT, CDR2 YYEEEE. Trimming took 4 bases from V and 5 from J; bases not matched to a gene: 12. This CDR3 is 18 amino acids long. The CDR3 here is CASSVQTGLAGQNNEQFF. CDR3 sequence (DNA): TGTGCCAGCAGCGTGCAAACGGGACTAGCGGGACAAAACAATGAGCAGTTCTTC.

The chain is built from TRBV29-1 and TRBJ2-5, with TRBD2 matching 12 bases. Germline CDR1 and CDR2: SQVTM and ANQGSEA. Trimming cost V 6 bases and J 5 bases; bases outside gene matches: 4. The CDR3 covers 13 residues. The CDR3 loop is CSVRTSGTETQYF. CDR3 nucleotide sequence: TGCAGCGTGAGGACTAGCGGGACCGAGACCCAGTACTTC.

The chain couples TRBV7-2 to TRBJ1-5; no firm D call. The CDR3 sequence is 15 residues long. Deletions cut 0 bases from V and 5 bases from J, with 11 bases between. CDR1 is SGHTA, CDR2 FQGNSA, per germline. CDR3 loop: CASSLAFRKDQPQHF. The CDR3 DNA reads TGTGCCAGCAGCTTAGCGTTCAGGAAGGATCAGCCCCAGCATTTT.

The rearrangement joins TRBV29-1 to TRBJ2-3; the match to TRBD2 covers 8 bases. After removal of 2 bases from V and 0 bases from J, the junction contained 7 bases not matched to a gene. CDR1 is SQVTM, CDR2 ANQGSEA, per germline. The CDR3 covers 16 residues. The CDR3 reads CSVEYLSGTSTDTQYF. The DNA of the CDR3 is TGCAGCGTTGAATACCTTAGCGGGACTAGCACAGATACGCAGTATTTT.

The chain combines TRBV4-1 with TRBJ2-3, with 7 bases identical to TRBD2. The CDR3 consists of 16 residues. Trimming took 5 bases from V and 1 from J; bases not matched to a gene: 9. Per germline, CDR1 MGHRA and CDR2 YSYEKL. In DNA form, the CDR3 reads TGCGCCAGCAGCGATAGCGGGCGGACACGCACAGATACGCAGTATTTT. Its protein product is CASSDSGRTRTDTQYF.

The rearrangement joins TRBV28 to TRBJ2-1; the match to TRBD2 covers 14 bases. The CDR3 has 15 residues. Germline CDR1 MDHEN, CDR2 SYDVKM. V dropped 5 bases and J dropped 7; count of bases not matched to a gene: 4. The CDR3 here is CASSQTSGRGNEQFF. As DNA, the CDR3 is TGTGCCAGCAGTCAGACTAGCGGGAGGGGGAATGAGCAGTTCTTC.

The chain couples TRBV5-6 to TRBJ1-5, with a possible D match to TRBD1 (5 bases). In germline, CDR1 is SGHDT, CDR2 YYEEEE. V was trimmed by 1 base and J by 4 bases, leaving 15 bases between them. The CDR3 extends over 16 amino acids. The CDR3 DNA is TGTGCCAGCAGCTTGCAGGGTTTAGTGATTAATCAGCCCCAGCATTTT. Its protein product is CASSLQGLVINQPQHF.

This clone was observed a handful of times. V gene TRBV7-2 combines with J gene TRBJ2-2, with TRBD2 as a possible D gene (5 bases). Germline V gene data show CDR1 as SGHTA and CDR2 as FQGNSA. The CDR3 contains 15 residues. Trimming left V 6 bases short and J 0 bases short, with 11 bases between. The CDR3: CASREEYTNTGELFF. CDR3 sequence (DNA): TGTGCCAGCAGGGAGGAATACACGAACACCGGGGAGCTGTTTTTT.

This clone was counted between two and nine times. The genes are TRBV7-9 and TRBJ2-6; D might be TRBD1 (5 bases). The CDR3 contains 15 residues. V lost 5 bases and J lost 0, with 8 bases in between. Germline assignment: CDR1 SEHNR and CDR2 FQNEAQ (reference sequence). CDR3: CASSIQGSGANVLTF. CDR3 coding DNA: TGTGCCAGCAGCATTCAGGGCTCTGGGGCCAACGTCCTGACTTTC.

This clone was detected only a few times. The rearrangement joins TRBV27 to TRBJ2-3; 9 nucleotides match TRBD1. The V segment lost 0 bases and the J segment 5 bases; nucleotides outside the gene matches: 6. The CDR3 contains 16 residues. CDR1 and CDR2 from the germline V gene are MNHEY and SMNVEV (reference sequence). The CDR3: CASSLSGTGRGDTQYF. The CDR3 DNA sequence: TGTGCCAGCAGTTTATCCGGGACAGGGCGAGGAGATACGCAGTATTTT.

V and J are TRBV29-1 and TRBJ2-2, with unresolved D. The CDR3 extends over 11 amino acids. V lost 4 bases, J lost 5 bases, and 5 bases lay in between. Germline loops: CDR1 SQVTM, CDR2 ANQGSEA. The CDR3 is CSVGFTGELFF. The CDR3 coding sequence is TGCAGCGTTGGCTTTACCGGGGAGCTGTTTTTT.